The present entry profiles one T cell receptor (beta chain) with its context. This specimen belongs to a study of T cell changes during pregnancy in multiple sclerosis. Trimming cost V 3 bases and J 7 bases; bases outside gene matches: 3. Germline CDR1 is KGHSH and CDR2 is LQKENI. The CDR3 loop spans 13 amino acids. TCRdb's table, derived via immunoSEQ multiplex PCR, lists solely in-frame clones and lacks some. The sample records around 95,000 clones, approximately 95% being singletons. The sample consisted of peripheral blood, taken after pregnancy. The rearrangement joins TRBV18 to TRBJ1-1, with TRBD1 matching 9 bases. This TCR came from a female donor in good health, enrolled as a control in a pregnancy study. CDR3 residues: CASSPDRGGEAFF. DNA for the CDR3: TGTGCCAGCTCACCGGACAGGGGAGGTGAAGCTTTCTTT. The full variable domain, its missing parts supplied by reference TRBV18 and TRBJ1-1, is NAGVMQNPRHLVRRRGQEARLRCSPMKGHSHVYWYRQLPEEGLKFMVYLQKENIIDESGMPKERFSAEFPKEGPSILRIQQVVRGDSAAYFCASSPDRGGEAFFGQGTRLTVV.